This T cell receptor beta chain was sequenced during a study of cytomegalovirus exposure and HLA in healthy donors. The PCR contained 60 Vbeta and 13 Jbeta primers. TCRdb keeps only in-frame clones here, not all; method: immunoSEQ multiplex PCR. The table shows 85,000 to 120,000 clones, with over 60% occurring only once. J was trimmed by 0 bases and V by 1 base; bases with no gene match: 4. Germline V gene lookup returns CDR1 KGHSH and CDR2 LQKENI. The length of the CDR3 is 17 residues. This clone appeared a few times. The gene calls are TRBV18 and TRBJ2-1; 9 nucleotides line up with TRBD2. The specimen was PBMCs. This TCR was sampled from a woman in her 50s in good health and CMV-seropositive. The CDR3 sequence: CASSPRTSGSSYNEQFF. CDR3 sequence (DNA): TGTGCCAGCTCACCACGTACTAGCGGGTCCTCCTACAATGAGCAGTTCTTC.